The 26 T cell receptor beta chains reported below all come from one sample, sequenced in a study of T cell changes during pregnancy in multiple sclerosis. Generated by immunoSEQ multiplex PCR, the TCRdb table keeps only in-frame clones and is missing some. The data hold around 40,000 clones, with about 91% observed a single time. The starting material was CD4+ T cells from peripheral blood mononuclear cells, obtained in the third trimester of pregnancy. The receptors come from a female donor with multiple sclerosis, enrolled in a pregnancy study.

This chain links TRBV6-5 with TRBJ2-3; TRBD2 matches at 12 bases. The CDR3 consists of 15 residues. Unmatched junction bases numbered 5, after V lost 6 bases and J lost 4 bases. Germline V gene data show CDR1 as MNHEY and CDR2 as SVGAGI. In nucleotides, the CDR3 is TGTGCCAGCAGACTACTAGCGGGAGGAGCAGATACGCAGTATTTT. It translates to CASRLLAGGADTQYF.

This clone was found once. The rearrangement uses TRBV10-1 and TRBJ2-5; the match to TRBD1 covers 9 bases. The V gene's germline CDR1 is WNHNN and CDR2 SYGVQD (reference sequence). J gave up 5 bases and V 6 bases, and 4 bases lay outside the gene matches. The CDR3 runs 13 residues. CDR3 loop: CASSGQGLETQYF. CDR3 sequence (DNA): TGCGCCAGCAGCGGACAGGGGTTGGAGACCCAGTACTTC.

This clone appeared once. The chain carries TRBV6-1 and TRBJ2-5, with 15 nucleotides matching TRBD2. The CDR3 consists of 14 residues. CDR1 is MNHNS and CDR2 is SASEGT in the germline V gene. V shed 6 bases, J shed 5 bases, and the junction held 1 base outside the gene matches. The CDR3 protein is CASSGTSGRETQYF. CDR3 sequence (DNA): TGTGCCAGCAGCGGGACTAGCGGGAGGGAGACCCAGTACTTC.

V and J are TRBV18 and TRBJ1-1, with D perhaps matching TRBD1 (6 bases). Germline loops: CDR1 KGHSH, CDR2 LQKENI. Deletions cut 5 bases from V and 3 bases from J, with 22 bases between. CDR3 length equals 17 residues. This CDR3 reads CASSSLPSGVVDTEAFF. The CDR3 DNA is TGTGCCAGCTCATCATTACCCTCAGGGGTAGTCGACACTGAAGCTTTCTTT.

CDR3 DNA: TGTGCCAGCAGCACCAGACAGGGGGAGGCGACCCAGTACTTC. The encoded protein is CASSTRQGEATQYF. The rearrangement links TRBV7-2 to TRBJ2-5, with 9 bases fitting TRBD1. The ends lost 5 bases at V and 7 bases at J; junction bases unmatched: 8. The germline V gene has CDR1 SGHTA and CDR2 FQGNSA. This CDR3 has 14 amino acids.

This chain links TRBV30 with TRBJ1-1; TRBD1 might be the D (6 bases). Germline values: CDR1 GTSNPN, CDR2 SVGIG (reference sequence). The CDR3 is made up of 16 amino acids. V lost 0 bases, J lost 5 bases, and 19 bases lay in between. This chain's CDR3 is CAWSVRRGGHGTEAFF. In nucleotides, the CDR3 is TGTGCCTGGAGTGTAAGGCGGGGGGGGCATGGTACTGAAGCTTTCTTT. The full variable domain, rest sourced from reference TRBV30 and TRBJ1-1, is SQTIHQWPATLVQPVGSPLSLECTVEGTSNPNLYWYRQAAGRGLQLLFYSVGIGQISSEVPQNLSASRPQDRQFILSSKKLLLSDSGFYLCAWSVRRGGHGTEAFFGQGTRLTVV.

V gene TRBV5-4 combines with J gene TRBJ2-3; 8 nucleotides agree with TRBD2. Per the germline V gene, CDR1 is SGHNT and CDR2 is YYREEE (reference sequence). J lost 3 bases, V lost 1 base, and 10 bases had no gene match. The CDR3 runs to 17 residues. The CDR3 DNA reads as TGTGCCAGCAGCTTGATCGGGAGGGCCGTGGGAACAGATACGCAGTATTTT. Translation gives CASSLIGRAVGTDTQYF.

The J gene is TRBJ2-2, the V gene TRBV4-3, with TRBD2 matching over 11 bases. The CDR3 is 16 amino acids. Germline loops: CDR1 LGHNA, CDR2 YSLEER. The junction had 4 bases not matched to a gene; V was cut back by 2 bases and J by 5 bases. The CDR3: CASSQRTSGPTGELFF. In DNA form, the CDR3 reads TGCGCCAGCAGCCAACGGACTAGCGGGCCGACCGGGGAGCTGTTTTTT.

This rearrangement joins TRBV19 to TRBJ1-1, with TRBD1 matching over 10 bases. This CDR3 spans 14 amino acids. In germline, CDR1 is LNHDA, CDR2 SQIVND (reference sequence). The J segment lost 7 bases and the V segment lost 4 bases, leaving 6 bases of the junction unmatched. The CDR3 DNA is TGTGCCAGTAGTACCCGGGACAGGGGTTTTGAAGCTTTCTTT. This sequence encodes CASSTRDRGFEAFF.

The V gene is TRBV7-6, the J gene TRBJ2-5; D is unclear. The CDR3 covers 14 residues. The V gene's germline CDR1 is SGHVS and CDR2 FNYEAQ. Deletions cut 5 bases from V and 4 bases from J, with 14 bases between. The CDR3 loop reads CASSPIQVGETQYF. CDR3 sequence (DNA): TGTGCCAGCAGCCCGATTCAGGTGGGAGAGACCCAGTACTTC.

DNA for the CDR3: TGTGCCAGCGAAGGGAGCCTAGGTGGAAACACCATATATTTT. Its translation: CASEGSLGGNTIYF. The V call is TRBV6-1, the J call TRBJ1-3, with no clear D. CDR1 and CDR2 from the germline V gene are MNHNS and SASEGT. The CDR3 sequence is 14 residues long. Trimming shortened V by 8 bases and J by 3 bases, and 14 bases separated the two germline ends.

V is TRBV6-6 and J is TRBJ1-5; 7 bases are a match to TRBD1. The germline V gene has CDR1 MNHNY and CDR2 SVGAGI (reference sequence). The CDR3 is made up of 15 amino acids. Trimming removed 5 bases from V and 0 bases from J; junction bases left unmatched: 4. CDR3 in DNA: TGTGCCAGCAGTGAGACAGGGACTAGCAATCAGCCCCAGCATTTT. Its translation: CASSETGTSNQPQHF.

J is TRBJ2-7 and V is TRBV19, with 10 bases fitting TRBD2. Germline V gives CDR1 LNHDA, CDR2 SQIVND (reference sequence). V shed 5 bases and J 2 bases; nucleotides not matched to a gene: 9. This CDR3 is 16 amino acids long. CDR3 sequence (DNA): TGTGCCAGTAGTCGCATAGGACTAGCGGTCCCCTACGAGCAGTACTTC. The encoded protein is CASSRIGLAVPYEQYF. Using reference TRBV19 and TRBJ2-7 for the parts outside the CDR3, the full variable domain is DGGITQSPKYLFRKEGQNVTLSCEQNLNHDAMYWYRQDPGQGLRLIYYSQIVNDFQKGDIAEGYSVSREKKESFPLTVTSAQKNPTAFYLCASSRIGLAVPYEQYFGPGTRLTVT.

This rearrangement joins TRBV25-1 to TRBJ1-2; the match to TRBD1 covers 9 bases. This CDR3 is 14 amino acids long. The J segment lost 6 bases and the V segment lost 2 bases, leaving 4 bases of the junction unmatched. Germline CDR1 and CDR2: MGHDK and SYGVNS. Written as DNA, the CDR3 is TGTGCCAGCAGTGAAACAGGGGGCAAGGATGGCTACACCTTC. It is translated as CASSETGGKDGYTF.

This chain joins TRBV9 and TRBJ2-2; D is unclear. This CDR3 has 15 residues. The germline CDR1 and CDR2 sequences are SGDLS and YYNGEE. The V gene lost 0 bases and the J gene lost 2 bases, with 8 bases spanning the gap. Written as DNA, the CDR3 is TGTGCCAGCAGCGTAGGGCAGATAAACACCGGGGAGCTGTTTTTT. Encoded protein: CASSVGQINTGELFF.

This sequence joins TRBV28 and TRBJ1-1; the match to TRBD1 covers 11 bases. The V and J ends lost 6 bases and 6 bases, in that order; junction bases with no gene match: 6. The germline gives CDR1 MDHEN, CDR2 SYDVKM. CDR3 length: 14 amino acids. The CDR3, as DNA: TGTGCCAGCAGCTCGGGACAGGGGGAATCTGAAGCTTTCTTT. It encodes CASSSGQGESEAFF.

This chain joins TRBV5-4 and TRBJ2-5; the D is unclear. In germline, CDR1 is SGHNT, CDR2 YYREEE (reference sequence). The CDR3 spans 13 residues. V was clipped by 3 bases and J by 6 bases, with 12 bases between them. Written as DNA, the CDR3 is TGTGCCAGCAGCTCCCGTCCCAGGCAGACCCAGTACTTC. Its translation: CASSSRPRQTQYF.

The chain recombines TRBV28 with TRBJ2-2; 8 bases are shared with TRBD1. Germline V gene sequence: CDR1 MDHEN, CDR2 SYDVKM. Unmatched junction bases numbered 7, after V lost 4 bases and J lost 3 bases. The CDR3 extends over 16 amino acids. The CDR3: CASSSPRGRDTGELFF. The CDR3 DNA sequence: TGTGCCAGCAGTTCGCCCAGGGGGCGGGACACCGGGGAGCTGTTTTTT.

This chain joins TRBV30 and TRBJ2-7; D is undetermined. The V end was cut by 5 bases, the J end by 0 bases, with 5 bases between. This CDR3 is built from 11 residues. Per germline, CDR1 GTSNPN and CDR2 SVGIG (reference sequence). The CDR3 sequence is CAWGSSYEQYF. As DNA, the CDR3 is TGTGCCTGGGGCAGCTCCTACGAGCAGTACTTC.

The chain employs TRBV18 and TRBJ2-5; 10 bases agree with TRBD2. Per the germline V gene, CDR1 is KGHSH and CDR2 is LQKENI. Losses at the gene ends were 2 bases for V and 1 base for J; bases not matched to a gene: 7. The CDR3 has 17 amino acids. The CDR3 sequence: CASSPFSSGSAQETQYF. For the CDR3, the DNA is TGTGCCAGCTCACCATTTTCTAGCGGGAGTGCCCAAGAGACCCAGTACTTC. Full variable domain (missing parts from reference TRBV18 and TRBJ2-5): NAGVMQNPRHLVRRRGQEARLRCSPMKGHSHVYWYRQLPEEGLKFMVYLQKENIIDESGMPKERFSAEFPKEGPSILRIQQVVRGDSAAYFCASSPFSSGSAQETQYFGPGTRLLVL.

Here the CDR3 reads CASSQVVSGSSYEQYF. DNA for the CDR3: TGTGCCAGCAGCCAAGTTGTTAGCGGGAGCTCCTACGAGCAGTACTTC. This chain links TRBV4-2 with TRBJ2-7; 9 nucleotides align to TRBD2. CDR1 is LGHNA, CDR2 YNFKEQ, per germline. CDR3 length: 16 residues. V gave up 1 base and J gave up 0 bases; unmatched junction bases: 4.

The chain joins TRBV5-6 to TRBJ1-3, with D maybe TRBD1 (6 bases). Trimming stripped 2 bases from V and 4 bases from J, with 10 bases between. CDR1 and CDR2 from the germline V gene are SGHDT and YYEEEE. The CDR3 length is 14 residues. CDR3 amino acids: CASSLQGAGNTIYF. The CDR3 bases are TGTGCCAGCAGCTTACAGGGCGCGGGAAACACCATATATTTT. The variable domain in full, with the rest retrieved from reference TRBV5-6 and TRBJ1-3, is DAGVTQSPTHLIKTRGQQVTLRCSPKSGHDTVSWYQQALGQGPQFIFQYYEEEERQRGNFPDRFSGHQFPNYSSELNVNALLLGDSALYLCASSLQGAGNTIYFGEGSWLTVV.

The chain carries TRBV5-1 and TRBJ2-5; 10 nucleotides agree with TRBD2. This CDR3 region has 16 residues. V dropped 2 bases and J dropped 4; count of bases not matched to a gene: 8. The germline V gene encodes CDR1 SGHRS and CDR2 YFSETQ. For the CDR3, the DNA is TGCGCCAGCAGCTTCGGGCTAGCGGGAGAGTTAGAGACCCAGTACTTC. This translates into CASSFGLAGELETQYF.

The genes are TRBV19 and TRBJ2-3; 9 positions agree with TRBD2. The CDR3 is 15 amino acids. The V segment lost 6 bases and the J segment 2 bases; nucleotides outside the gene matches: 6. Per the germline V gene, CDR1 is LNHDA and CDR2 is SQIVND (reference sequence). Here the CDR3 reads CASSSTSGATDTQYF. The CDR3 coding sequence is TGTGCCAGTAGCTCGACTAGCGGAGCCACAGATACGCAGTATTTT. The full variable domain, rest sourced from reference TRBV19 and TRBJ2-3, is DGGITQSPKYLFRKEGQNVTLSCEQNLNHDAMYWYRQDPGQGLRLIYYSQIVNDFQKGDIAEGYSVSREKKESFPLTVTSAQKNPTAFYLCASSSTSGATDTQYFGPGTRLTVL.

The chain carries TRBV6-5 and TRBJ1-3; D perhaps matches TRBD1 (5 bases). Per the germline V gene, CDR1 is MNHEY and CDR2 is SVGAGI. V lost 6 bases, J lost 3 bases, and 12 bases lay in between. This CDR3 is built from 14 residues. CDR3 residues: CASSPQGIGNTIYF. The CDR3 DNA sequence: TGTGCCAGCAGCCCCCAGGGTATTGGAAACACCATATATTTT.

V gene TRBV7-9 combines with J gene TRBJ2-5; D might be TRBD1 (5 bases). This CDR3 spans 14 amino acids. Germline CDR1 and CDR2: SEHNR and FQNEAQ (reference sequence). V lost 4 bases and J 5 bases, leaving 14 bases between the germline ends. The CDR3 here is CASSSTPGIETQYF. The DNA of the CDR3 is TGTGCCAGCAGCTCAACTCCAGGGATCGAGACCCAGTACTTC.